This T cell receptor beta chain was identified in a study of blood T cell repertoires in COVID-19. In the study overall: Sample material is recorded as cDNA or gDNA derived from T cells, B-cell-depleted T cells, or PBMCs.

With V trimmed by 5 bases and J by 2 bases, 2 bases remained unmatched. Germline CDR1 and CDR2: MNHEY and SVGEGT. The CDR3 loop spans 14 amino acids. Under the authors' procedure: Reference gene primer amplification in the assay estimated nucleated cell counts. Some clones are missing from TCRdb's copy, which holds only in-frame ones; the method was immunoSEQ multiplex PCR. The DNA gave D and trimming, while V, J and clone size come from that table. The sample has some 200,000 clones, roughly 84% seen once. The sample consisted of peripheral blood. The chain combines TRBV6-2 or TRBV6-3 with TRBJ1-1; 10 nucleotides line up with TRBD1. This clonotype originated in an elderly woman with active or convalescent COVID-19. CDR3 amino acids: CASSRQGANTEAFF. The CDR3 region has the DNA TGTGCCAGCAGTCGACAGGGGGCTAACACTGAAGCTTTCTTT.